The clone carrying this T cell receptor (beta chain) was seen only once. The same CDR3 arises from other DNA sequences in this sample as well. This specimen belongs to a study of blood T cell repertoires in COVID-19. For the study at large: In each case, the material was cDNA or gDNA derived from T cells, B-cell-depleted T cells, or PBMCs.

Participant-given clinical history determined each cohort assignment. This CDR3 comprises 15 residues. The J segment lost 5 bases and the V segment lost 2 bases, leaving 6 bases of the junction unmatched. The germline CDR1 and CDR2 sequences are SGDLS and YYNGEE. Original methodology: Using reference gene primer amplification, nucleated cell counts were estimated. Only in-frame clones appear in the TCRdb table, and some are missing; sequencing was by immunoSEQ multiplex PCR. V and J calls and clone size come straight from that table; D and trimming were deduced from the DNA. The sample holds about 360,000 clones; about 90% are singletons and the top ten take roughly 1.9%.

The receptor's source is a middle-aged man in a cohort exposed to, infected with or recovered from COVID-19 (not recorded which). Sequencing was carried out using PBMCs or T cells enriched from blood (not recorded which). The chain is built from TRBV9 and TRBJ2-2, with 7 nucleotides matching TRBD2. CDR3 protein: CASSVGGGRTGELFF. The CDR3 DNA reads as TGTGCCAGCAGCGTGGGGGGAGGGAGGACCGGGGAGCTGTTTTTT.